The 11 T cell receptor beta chains given below trace back to one sample, sequenced in a study of T cells in Graves' hyperthyroidism and ophthalmopathy. It was RNA transcripts that yielded the amplified TCR beta CDR3 regions. First-round RT-PCR targeting the TCR CDR3 was performed with the HTBI primer set. TCRdb re-called the multiplex PCR reads through MiXCR, storing one row per CDR3 protein. The sample holds a few hundred thousand distinct CDR3 sequences; approximately 20% are singletons and the top ten take over 55%. The sequencing sample was made of blood. The receptors shown here come from a man aged 25 to 45 with Graves' ophthalmopathy.

The chain recombines TRBV28 with TRBJ2-7; D ambiguous. Trimming cost V 3 bases and J 0 bases, with 9 bases left between them. The CDR3 is 14 amino acids. Germline V gene lookup returns CDR1 MDHEN and CDR2 SYDVKM. The CDR3 spells CASSFGRYSYEQYF. In DNA, the CDR3 is TGTGCCAGCAGTTTCGGCCGCTACTCCTACGAGCAGTACTTC.

This clonotype was detected many times. V usage is TRBV30 and J usage is TRBJ1-2, with D possibly matching TRBD1 (5 bases). Germline V gene sequence: CDR1 GTSNPN, CDR2 SVGIG (reference sequence). The CDR3 is made up of 13 amino acids. V was shortened by 1 base and J by 8 bases, with 14 bases between the two germline ends. The CDR3 sequence: CAWSGHTGRGYTF. The CDR3 region has the DNA TGTGCCTGGAGTGGACACACGGGACGGGGCTACACCTTC.

Only one count was recorded for this clonotype. The chain couples TRBV28 to TRBJ1-5; 11 bases agree with TRBD1. V was pared by 2 bases and J by 7 bases, with 4 bases of the junction left unmatched. The CDR3 runs 15 residues. Germline V gene sequence: CDR1 MDHEN, CDR2 SYDVKM. DNA of the CDR3: TGTGCCAGCAGTTTAGGGGGGACAGGGGGACAGCCCCAGCATTTT. Its translation: CASSLGGTGGQPQHF.

J is TRBJ2-4 and V is TRBV28; unclear D gene. CDR3 length equals 17 residues. Between the trimmed V and J ends, which lost 5 bases and 0 bases, there was a span of 17 bases. CDR1 and CDR2 from the germline V gene are MDHEN and SYDVKM. The CDR3 sequence: CASSRTLALLAKNIQYF. As DNA, the CDR3 is TGTGCCAGCAGTCGGACCTTGGCGTTACTAGCCAAAAACATTCAGTACTTC.

V gene TRBV9 combines with J gene TRBJ1-2; D uncertain. CDR1 SGDLS and CDR2 YYNGEE come from the germline V gene. Trimming stripped 3 bases from V and 0 bases from J, with 12 bases between. The CDR3 is 15 residues long. CDR3 loop: CASSGLLTANYGYTF. The CDR3 bases are TGTGCCAGCAGCGGTCTCTTGACGGCTAACTATGGCTACACCTTC.

This rearrangement joins TRBV29-1 to TRBJ1-2; D is perhaps TRBD1 (6 bases). CDR1 is SQVTM, CDR2 ANQGSEA, per germline. CDR3 length equals 11 residues. V lost 6 bases and J 4 bases, leaving 9 bases between the germline ends. CDR3 protein: CSVGAAYGYTF. The CDR3 coding sequence is TGCAGCGTGGGGGCAGCCTATGGCTACACCTTC.

DNA for the CDR3: TGTGCCAGCAATCCCCAGCAGCGGCCCTACAATGAGCAGTTCTTC. This translates into CASNPQQRPYNEQFF. The J gene is TRBJ2-1, the V gene TRBV6-1, with D possibly TRBD2 on 5 matching bases. The CDR3 runs to 15 residues. CDR1 MNHNS and CDR2 SASEGT come from the germline V gene. The germline V and J ends were trimmed by 7 bases and 2 bases, with 15 bases remaining between them.

This clonotype was recorded at least ten times. DNA of the CDR3: TGTGCCAGCAGTCCGTGGACTAGCGGGAGTGGCTACGAGCAGTACTTC. Its protein is CASSPWTSGSGYEQYF. The chain couples TRBV28 to TRBJ2-7; 13 bases map to TRBD2. V lost 5 bases, J lost 3 bases, and 7 bases stayed unmatched. Germline lookup yields CDR1 MDHEN and CDR2 SYDVKM. This CDR3 spans 16 amino acids.

A few counts support this clonotype. The rearrangement links TRBV25-1 to TRBJ2-1; D gene unclear. CDR1 and CDR2 (germline): MGHDK, SYGVNS. This CDR3 region has 14 residues. V dropped 5 bases and J dropped 7 bases, with 15 bases sitting between them. The CDR3 loop is CASSPTALGNEQFF. The CDR3 region has the DNA TGTGCCAGCAGTCCAACAGCCCTGGGGAATGAGCAGTTCTTC.

J is TRBJ2-3 and V is TRBV11-2; 12 nucleotides match TRBD2. The V gene's germline CDR1 is SGHAT and CDR2 FQNNGV. V dropped 0 bases and J dropped 13; count of bases not matched to a gene: 2. This CDR3 is built from 13 residues. The CDR3 DNA follows: TGTGCCAGCAGCTTAGAGGGACTAGCGGGCAAGTATTTT. This codes for CASSLEGLAGKYF.

The chain uses TRBV11-3 and TRBJ2-2, with a tentative D call TRBD1 (6 bases). Per the germline V gene, CDR1 is SGHNT and CDR2 is YENEEA. The CDR3 runs 15 residues. The V and J ends lost 5 bases and 0 bases respectively, with 10 bases between them. CDR3 sequence (DNA): TGTGCCAGCAGCGTGACAGGTTCGAACACCGGGGAGCTGTTTTTT. Its translation: CASSVTGSNTGELFF.